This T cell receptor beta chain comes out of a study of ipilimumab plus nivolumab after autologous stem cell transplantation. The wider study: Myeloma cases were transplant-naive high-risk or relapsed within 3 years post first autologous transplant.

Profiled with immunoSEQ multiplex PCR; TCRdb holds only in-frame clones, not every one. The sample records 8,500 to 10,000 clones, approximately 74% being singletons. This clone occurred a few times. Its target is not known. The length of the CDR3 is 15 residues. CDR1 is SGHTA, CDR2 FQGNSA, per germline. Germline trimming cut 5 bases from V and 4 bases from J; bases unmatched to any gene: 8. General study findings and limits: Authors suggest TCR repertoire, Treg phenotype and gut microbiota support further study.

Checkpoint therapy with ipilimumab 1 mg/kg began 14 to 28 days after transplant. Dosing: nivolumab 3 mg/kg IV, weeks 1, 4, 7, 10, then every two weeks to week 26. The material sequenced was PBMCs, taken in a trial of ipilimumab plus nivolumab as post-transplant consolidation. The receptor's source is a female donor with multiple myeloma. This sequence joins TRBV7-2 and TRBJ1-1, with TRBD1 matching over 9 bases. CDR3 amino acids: CASSVTGTGFTEAFF. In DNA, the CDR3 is TGTGCCAGCAGCGTCACCGGGACAGGGTTCACTGAAGCTTTCTTT.